This TCR beta chain appears in the sequencing data of a study of neoadjuvant anti-PD-1 for oral cavity cancer. Study in general: Patients without progression received a fourth nivolumab dose around day 43, then surgical resection on days 50-56.

Here immunoSEQ multiplex PCR was the method, and the copy in TCRdb shows in-frame clones only, minus some. This sample has thousands of clones, with 60% found just once. J lost 1 base, V lost 4 bases, and 6 bases had no gene match. Germline V gene sequence: CDR1 LNHDA, CDR2 SQIVND (reference sequence). CDR3 length: 16 amino acids. The TCR was taken from a person between 40 and 85 years old with oral cavity squamous cell carcinoma. The chain couples TRBV19 to TRBJ2-2; TRBD2 agrees at 7 bases. This sample comprised tumor tissue, obtained before nivolumab (anti-PD-1) treatment. CDR3 residues: CASSTLAVLNTGELFF. The CDR3 DNA reads as TGTGCCAGTAGTACCCTAGCGGTCCTGAACACCGGGGAGCTGTTTTTT.